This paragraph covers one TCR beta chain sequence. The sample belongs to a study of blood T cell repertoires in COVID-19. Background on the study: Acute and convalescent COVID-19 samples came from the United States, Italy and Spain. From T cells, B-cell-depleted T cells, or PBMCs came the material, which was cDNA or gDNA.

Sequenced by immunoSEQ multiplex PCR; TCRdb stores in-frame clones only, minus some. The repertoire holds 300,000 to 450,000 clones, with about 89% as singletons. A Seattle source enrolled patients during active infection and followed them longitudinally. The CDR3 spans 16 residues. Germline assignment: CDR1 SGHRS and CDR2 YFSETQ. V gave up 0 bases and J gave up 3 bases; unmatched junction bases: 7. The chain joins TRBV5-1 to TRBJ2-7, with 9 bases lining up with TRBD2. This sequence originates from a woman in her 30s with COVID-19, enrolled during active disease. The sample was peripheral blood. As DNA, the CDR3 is TGCGCCAGCAGCTTGGGTAGCGGGAGCGGACACTACGAGCAGTACTTC. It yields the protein CASSLGSGSGHYEQYF.